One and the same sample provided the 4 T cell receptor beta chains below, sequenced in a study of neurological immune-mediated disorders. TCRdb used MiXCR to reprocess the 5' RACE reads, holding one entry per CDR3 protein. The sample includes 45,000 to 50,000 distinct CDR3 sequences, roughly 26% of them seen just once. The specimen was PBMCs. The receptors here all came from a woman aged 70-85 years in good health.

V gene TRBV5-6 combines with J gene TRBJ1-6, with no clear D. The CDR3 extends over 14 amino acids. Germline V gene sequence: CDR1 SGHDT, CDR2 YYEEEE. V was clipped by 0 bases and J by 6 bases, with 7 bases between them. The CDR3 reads CASSLVDGNSPLHF. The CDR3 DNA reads TGTGCCAGCAGCTTGGTGGACGGTAATTCACCCCTCCACTTT.

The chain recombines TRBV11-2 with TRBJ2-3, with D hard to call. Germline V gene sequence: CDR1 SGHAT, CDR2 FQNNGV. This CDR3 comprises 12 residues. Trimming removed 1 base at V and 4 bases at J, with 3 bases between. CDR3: CASSLVPDTQYF. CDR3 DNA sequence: TGTGCCAGCAGCTTAGTCCCAGATACGCAGTATTTT.

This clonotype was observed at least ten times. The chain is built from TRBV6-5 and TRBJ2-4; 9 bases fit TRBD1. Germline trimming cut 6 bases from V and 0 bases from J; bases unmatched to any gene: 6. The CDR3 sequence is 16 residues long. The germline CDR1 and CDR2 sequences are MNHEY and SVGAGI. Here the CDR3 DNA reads TGTGCCAGCAGGCCCGGGACAGGGTTAGCCAAAAACATTCAGTACTTC. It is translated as CASRPGTGLAKNIQYF.

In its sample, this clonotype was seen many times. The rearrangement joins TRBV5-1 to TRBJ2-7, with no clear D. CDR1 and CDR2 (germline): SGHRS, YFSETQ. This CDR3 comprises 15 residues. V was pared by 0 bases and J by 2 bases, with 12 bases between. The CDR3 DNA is TGCGCCAGCAGCTTGGCCGGCTTCCCAACCTACGAGCAGTACTTC. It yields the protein CASSLAGFPTYEQYF.